Shown below are 7 T cell receptor beta chains from a single sample sequenced in a study of blood T cell repertoires in COVID-19. Assay used: immunoSEQ multiplex PCR; TCRdb lists only in-frame clones, some missing. The sample includes about 210,000 clones, 81% of them seen just once. Sequencing was done on a sample of PBMCs or T cells enriched from blood (not recorded which). These receptors came from a woman aged 45-59 years with acute COVID-19.

V gene TRBV6-5 combines with J gene TRBJ2-7, with 8 bases aligning to TRBD1. Trimming at V came to 0 bases and at J to 3 bases, leaving 4 bases not matched to a gene. CDR1 and CDR2 (germline): MNHEY, SVGAGI. The CDR3 extends over 15 amino acids. The CDR3 bases are TGTGCCAGCAGTTACTCTCGGACAGGGAACTACGAGCAGTACTTC. This gives the protein CASSYSRTGNYEQYF.

V is TRBV19 and J is TRBJ2-1, with 9 bases that match TRBD2. The CDR3 is 15 amino acids. V lost 5 bases and J lost 7; bases outside the gene matches: 9. Germline V gene lookup returns CDR1 LNHDA and CDR2 SQIVND (reference sequence). Here the CDR3 DNA reads TGTGCCAGTAGTTGGCTAGCGGGATTAGCAAATGAGCAGTTCTTC. Its translation: CASSWLAGLANEQFF.

Concerning this clone itself: The CDR3 ends on some other residue instead of the conserved phenylalanine or tryptophan, so this is likely a read error. The DNA is omitted, as the CDR3 cannot be located on it reliably, and the CDR3 follows TCRdb's listing. The chain employs TRBV6-5 and TRBJ2-7; TRBD1 was called by the table and not checked on the DNA. Germline lookup yields CDR1 MNHEY and CDR2 SVGAGI. The CDR3 sequence runs 13 residues, both termini included. CDR3 loop: CASTTRGGGGYYL.

V and J are TRBV7-6 and TRBJ2-7; possibly TRBD2 for D (6 bases). The CDR3 covers 14 residues. V gave up 5 bases and J gave up 1 base, with 12 bases separating them. CDR1 is SGHVS and CDR2 is FNYEAQ in the germline V gene. CDR3 region: CASSPGTVSYEQYF. Written as DNA, the CDR3 is TGTGCCAGCAGCCCCGGGACTGTATCCTACGAGCAGTACTTC.

V usage is TRBV7-9 and J usage is TRBJ1-6; tentatively, D is TRBD1 (6 bases). V was clipped by 5 bases and J by 10 bases, with 21 bases between them. The CDR3 runs 16 residues. Germline CDR1 is SEHNR and CDR2 is FQNEAQ (reference sequence). The CDR3 DNA follows: TGTGCCAGCAGCCCAAGGACAGCCCTTCCCGGCTCACCCCTCCACTTT. It is translated as CASSPRTALPGSPLHF.

V is TRBV4-3 and J is TRBJ2-5; 12 bases map to TRBD2. The CDR3 has 18 amino acids. Unmatched junction bases numbered 7, after V lost 2 bases and J lost 0 bases. Germline V CDR1 and CDR2: LGHNA, YSLEER. CDR3 DNA: TGCGCCAGCAGCCAACGTTATACTAGCGGGGGGAACCAAGAGACCCAGTACTTC. This codes for CASSQRYTSGGNQETQYF.

The chain combines TRBV18 with TRBJ2-2; D remains unclear. CDR1 is KGHSH, CDR2 LQKENI, per germline. CDR3 length: 15 residues. The V end lost 3 bases, the J end lost 4 bases, and 12 bases lay between the germline ends. Here the CDR3 DNA reads TGTGCCAGCTCACCTCGAATACAGTCCACCGGGGAGCTGTTTTTT. Amino acid sequence: CASSPRIQSTGELFF.